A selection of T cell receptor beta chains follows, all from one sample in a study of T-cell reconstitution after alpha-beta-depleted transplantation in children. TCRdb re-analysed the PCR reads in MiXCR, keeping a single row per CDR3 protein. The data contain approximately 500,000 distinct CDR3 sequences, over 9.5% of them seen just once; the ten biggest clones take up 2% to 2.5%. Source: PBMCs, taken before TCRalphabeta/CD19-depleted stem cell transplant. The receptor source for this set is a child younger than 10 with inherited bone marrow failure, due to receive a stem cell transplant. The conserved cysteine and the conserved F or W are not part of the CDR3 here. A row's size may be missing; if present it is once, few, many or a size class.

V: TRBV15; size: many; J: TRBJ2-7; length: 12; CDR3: ATSRERGAYEQY
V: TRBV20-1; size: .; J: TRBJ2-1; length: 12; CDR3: RVGTSGRYNEQF
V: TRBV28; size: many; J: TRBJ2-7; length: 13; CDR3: ASSPWDRGLYEQY
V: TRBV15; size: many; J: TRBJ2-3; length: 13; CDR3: ATSASGARTDTQY
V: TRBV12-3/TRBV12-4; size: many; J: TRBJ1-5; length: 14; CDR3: ASSSPGQGAGQPQH
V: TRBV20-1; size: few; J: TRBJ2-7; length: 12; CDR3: SAEGAVVSYEQY
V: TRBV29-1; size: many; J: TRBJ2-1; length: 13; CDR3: SVEDLLGLDFEQF
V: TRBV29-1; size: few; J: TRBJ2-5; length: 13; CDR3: SVERGQHPQETQY
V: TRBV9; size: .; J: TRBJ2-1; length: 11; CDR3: ASSGPFKAEQF
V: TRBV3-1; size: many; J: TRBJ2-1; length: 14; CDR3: ASSLRTSGDYNEQF
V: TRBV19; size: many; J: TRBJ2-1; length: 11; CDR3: ASRSAGENEQF
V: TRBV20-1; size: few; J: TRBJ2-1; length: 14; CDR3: SARHPGLSGYNEQF
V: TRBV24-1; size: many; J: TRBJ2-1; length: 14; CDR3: ATSDRTSGTHNEQF
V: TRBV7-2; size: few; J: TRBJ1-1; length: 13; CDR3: ASSPQDRREAEAF
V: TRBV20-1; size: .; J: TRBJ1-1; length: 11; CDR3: SASQQGLSEAF
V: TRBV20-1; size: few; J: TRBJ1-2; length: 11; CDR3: SASGTGDYGYT
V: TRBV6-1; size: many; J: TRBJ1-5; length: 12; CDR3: ASRTIYSNQPQH
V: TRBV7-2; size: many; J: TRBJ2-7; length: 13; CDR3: ASSLAGTVSYEQY
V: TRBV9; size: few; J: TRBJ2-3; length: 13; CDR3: ASGLGTSGTDTQY
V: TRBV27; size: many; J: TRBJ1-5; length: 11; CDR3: ASSDRVGQPQH
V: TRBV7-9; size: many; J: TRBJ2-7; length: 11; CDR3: ASSPAGGWEQY
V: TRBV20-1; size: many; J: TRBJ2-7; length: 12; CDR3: SAINPSESYEQY
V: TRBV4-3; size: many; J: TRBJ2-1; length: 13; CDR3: ASSRRTSGSNEQF
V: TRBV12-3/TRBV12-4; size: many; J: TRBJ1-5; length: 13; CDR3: ASSLTGRNNQPQH
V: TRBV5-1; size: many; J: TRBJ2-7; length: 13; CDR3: ASSLFPGSNYEQY
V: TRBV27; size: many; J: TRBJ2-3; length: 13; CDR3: ASSSAGGEADTQY
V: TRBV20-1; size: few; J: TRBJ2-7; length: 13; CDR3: SARPGLAFSYEQY
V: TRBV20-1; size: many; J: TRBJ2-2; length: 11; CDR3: GRKGLGTGELF
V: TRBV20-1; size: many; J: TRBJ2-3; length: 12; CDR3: SARDGRLDHTQY
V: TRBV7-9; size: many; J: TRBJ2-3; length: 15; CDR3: ASRGVSGVKDTDTQY
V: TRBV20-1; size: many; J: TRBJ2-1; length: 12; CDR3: SAVRDRGGHEQF
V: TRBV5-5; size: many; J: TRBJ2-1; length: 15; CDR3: ASSTRARLAGADEQF
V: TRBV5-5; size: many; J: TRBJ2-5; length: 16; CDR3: ASSFGLAGGFVLETQY
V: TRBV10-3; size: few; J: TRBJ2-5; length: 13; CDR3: AISRTSGSGETQY
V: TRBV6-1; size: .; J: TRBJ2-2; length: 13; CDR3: ASSLWGAYTGELF
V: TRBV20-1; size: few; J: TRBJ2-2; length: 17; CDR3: SARDGSGRASMNTGELF
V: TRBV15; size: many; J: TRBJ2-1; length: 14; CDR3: ATSREGPRVYNEQF
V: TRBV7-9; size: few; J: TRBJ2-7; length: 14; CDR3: ASSLESSGLWYEQY
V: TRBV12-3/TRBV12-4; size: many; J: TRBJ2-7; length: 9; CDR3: ASSIGRWQY